This T cell receptor beta chain was obtained from a study of human T cells and chemical hapten exposure. Time point in this sample: pre-sensitization, week 0. Treatment: therapeutic diphenylcyclopropenone sensitization with weekly scalp DPC. TCRdb passed the RACE reads through MiXCR, listing each CDR3 protein once. The sample includes around 330,000 distinct CDR3 sequences, around 5.5% of them seen just once. CDR3 length: 17 residues. CDR1 is DFQATT, CDR2 SNEGSKA, per germline (reference sequence). Trimming left V 1 base short and J 0 bases short, with 13 bases between. The chain joins TRBV20-1 to TRBJ1-6; the D gene is possibly TRBD1 (5 bases). The material was whole blood, obtained in connection with sensitization to the hapten diphenylcyclopropenone (DPC). This clonotype originated in a woman aged 18-35 years with alopecia areata. Some clones in this sample may be carry-over from other donors' samples. The CDR3 loop reads CSARGGVGSSYNSPLHF. The CDR3 DNA reads as TGCAGTGCTAGAGGAGGGGTTGGGAGCTCCTATAATTCACCCCTCCACTTT.